One and the same sample provided the 20 T cell receptor beta chains below, sequenced in a study of T cells in Graves' hyperthyroidism and ophthalmopathy. Researchers amplified the TCR beta CDR3 regions from RNA transcripts. HTBI primers were used for first-round RT-PCR of the TCR CDR3. MiXCR, applied by TCRdb to the multiplex PCR reads, yields one record per CDR3 protein. The data show around 800,000 distinct CDR3 sequences, over 35% seen once. The sequenced sample consisted of blood. Source of these receptors: a man between 18 and 29 years old with Graves' hyperthyroidism.

This clonotype was counted a single time. The chain employs TRBV5-4 and TRBJ2-7; D might be TRBD1 (5 bases). The CDR3 loop spans 15 amino acids. Germline CDR1 is SGHNT and CDR2 is YYREEE (reference sequence). Trimming removed 5 bases from V and 2 bases from J, with 17 bases in between. CDR3 residues: CASSPTRDATYEQYF. The CDR3 nucleotides read TGTGCCAGCAGTCCCACCAGGGATGCCACCTACGAGCAGTACTTC.

The rearrangement joins TRBV20-1 to TRBJ1-1; 9 bases agree with TRBD1. V was clipped by 1 base and J by 5 bases; unmatched bases: 8. CDR3 length: 15 residues. The V gene's germline CDR1 is DFQATT and CDR2 SNEGSKA (reference sequence). The CDR3 sequence is CSARGGGQGTTEAFF. CDR3 in DNA: TGCAGTGCTAGAGGTGGGGGACAGGGAACAACTGAAGCTTTCTTT.

This clonotype was seen a few times. As DNA, the CDR3 is TGTGCCAGCAGTGTATTCGGGGTTGCCGAGCAGTACTTC. It codes for CASSVFGVAEQYF. The chain recombines TRBV2 with TRBJ2-7, with a possible D match to TRBD2 (5 bases). Germline V CDR1 and CDR2: SNHLY, FYNNEI. The CDR3 spans 13 residues. Trimming stripped 4 bases from V and 6 bases from J, with 13 bases between.

This clonotype appeared many times. The chain is built from TRBV7-2 and TRBJ2-7; no clear D. The V gene lost 3 bases and the J gene lost 3 bases, with 12 bases spanning the gap. CDR1 is SGHTA and CDR2 is FQGNSA in the germline V gene. The CDR3 runs to 14 residues. CDR3 residues: CASSLNWGFYEQYF. The CDR3 DNA is TGTGCCAGCAGCTTGAACTGGGGATTCTACGAGCAGTACTTC.

This rearrangement joins TRBV9 to TRBJ2-2; 7 nucleotides align to TRBD2. The V gene's germline CDR1 is SGDLS and CDR2 YYNGEE. V lost 0 bases, J lost 8 bases, and 4 bases stayed unmatched. The CDR3 sequence is 14 residues long. CDR3 nucleotides: TGTGCCAGCAGCGTAGTCGATAGCGGGGGGGAGCTGTTTTTT. It codes for CASSVVDSGGELFF.

In this sample, this clonotype turned up many times. This chain joins TRBV10-2 and TRBJ1-2; D not certain. Germline V lookup: CDR1 WSHSY, CDR2 SAAADI. CDR3 size: 13 residues. Between the trimmed V and J ends, which lost 1 base and 6 bases, there was a span of 9 bases. As DNA, the CDR3 is TGCGCCAGCAGTGAGTGGGCCCGGGATGGCTACACCTTC. This codes for CASSEWARDGYTF.

For this clonotype: This sequence may be a read error, since a much larger clone differs from it by one base. J is TRBJ2-6 and V is TRBV19; 11 bases line up with TRBD1. Germline assignment: CDR1 LNHDA and CDR2 SQIVND (reference sequence). This CDR3 is 16 amino acids long. Here the CDR3 DNA reads TGTGCCGGTAGACCGGGACAGGGGGCTGGGGCCAACGTCCTGACTTTC. This encodes CAGRPGQGAGANVLTF. The full variable domain, in which reference TRBV19 and TRBJ2-6 provide the parts outside the CDR3, is DGGITQSPKYLFRKEGQNVTLSCEQNLNHDAMYWYRQDPGQGLRLIYYSQIVNDFQKGDIAEGYSVSREKKESFPLTVTSAQKNPTAFYLCAGRPGQGAGANVLTFGAGSRLTVL.

This clonotype was counted ten times or more. The CDR3 DNA sequence: TGTGCCAGCAGTCAGGAGGCTGAAGCTTTCTTT. This gives the protein CASSQEAEAFF. The rearrangement uses TRBV2 and TRBJ1-1, with D unresolved. The V end was cut by 5 bases, the J end by 6 bases, with 7 bases between. There are 11 residues in the CDR3. CDR1 is SNHLY, CDR2 FYNNEI, per germline.

V and J are TRBV25-1 and TRBJ1-2, with D maybe TRBD1 (5 bases). Germline assignment: CDR1 MGHDK and CDR2 SYGVNS. The ends were cut back, 3 bases at V and 6 bases at J, with 17 bases in the middle. This CDR3 spans 15 amino acids. CDR3 sequence reads: CASSEGKGTVHGYTF. The CDR3 coding sequence is TGTGCCAGCAGTGAGGGTAAGGGGACGGTACATGGCTACACCTTC.

This clonotype was found many times. The chain links TRBV25-1 to TRBJ2-7; TRBD2 might be the D (6 bases). The germline V gene has CDR1 MGHDK and CDR2 SYGVNS. The length of the CDR3 is 15 residues. Trimming took off 3 bases at V and 4 bases at J, with 16 bases between the two ends. The CDR3 reads CASSDGGADSYEQYF. CDR3 bases: TGTGCCAGCAGTGATGGAGGGGCGGATTCGTACGAGCAGTACTTC.

This clonotype has just a few counts. V gene TRBV4-1 combines with J gene TRBJ1-4, with a weak D call TRBD1 (6 bases). Trimming removed 1 base from V and 10 bases from J, with 10 bases in between. CDR3 size: 13 residues. The germline CDR1 and CDR2 sequences are MGHRA and YSYEKL. The CDR3 sequence is CASSQGMTGKLFF. The CDR3 region has the DNA TGCGCCAGCAGCCAAGGGATGACAGGAAAACTGTTTTTT.

This clonotype was seen only a few times. The rearrangement uses TRBV15 and TRBJ1-1; D may be TRBD1 (6 bases). The CDR3 runs 13 residues. Looked up from germline, CDR1 is LNHNV and CDR2 is YYDKDF (reference sequence). V was trimmed by 1 base and J by 7 bases, leaving 10 bases between them. The CDR3 is CATSRGTENEAFF. The CDR3 nucleotides read TGTGCCACCAGCAGAGGGACAGAGAATGAAGCTTTCTTT. The full variable domain, rest sourced from reference TRBV15 and TRBJ1-1, is DAMVIQNPRYQVTQFGKPVTLSCSQTLNHNVMYWYQQKSSQAPKLLFHYYDKDFNNEADTPDNFQSRRPNTSFCFLDIRSPGLGDTAMYLCATSRGTENEAFFGQGTRLTVV.

This clonotype was picked up a small number of times. The V and J genes are TRBV12-3 or TRBV12-4 and TRBJ1-6, with D unclear. Between the trimmed V and J ends, which lost 6 bases and 10 bases, there was a span of 16 bases. The length of the CDR3 is 14 residues. The CDR3 nucleotides read TGTGCCAGCAGCCAATACCAGGTTGGATCACCCCTCCACTTT. It specifies CASSQYQVGSPLHF.

This clonotype has a handful of counts. V and J are TRBV5-4 and TRBJ1-4; weak D call: TRBD1 (6 bases). Trimming took off 0 bases at V and 4 bases at J, with 13 bases between the two ends. CDR3 length equals 16 residues. Germline V CDR1 and CDR2: SGHNT, YYREEE (reference sequence). The chain's CDR3 is CASSLDGGTNNEKLFF. The DNA of the CDR3 is TGTGCCAGCAGCTTGGACGGTGGGACAAATAATGAAAAACTGTTTTTT. The full variable domain, completed using reference TRBV5-4 and TRBJ1-4, is ETGVTQSPTHLIKTRGQQVTLRCSSQSGHNTVSWYQQALGQGPQFIFQYYREEENGRGNFPPRFSGLQFPNYSSELNVNALELDDSALYLCASSLDGGTNNEKLFFGSGTQLSVL.

The V gene is TRBV12-3 or TRBV12-4, the J gene TRBJ2-7; TRBD2 matches 7 bases. Unmatched junction bases numbered 6, after V lost 5 bases and J lost 5 bases. The CDR3 spans 13 residues. As DNA, the CDR3 is TGTGCCAGCAGTCGGGAGGTGCGCGACGAGCAGTACTTC. Protein sequence: CASSREVRDEQYF.

This chain links TRBV7-6 with TRBJ2-5; the D is unclear. The CDR3 is 15 residues long. Trimming removed 4 bases from V and 3 bases from J, with 15 bases in between. The germline V gene encodes CDR1 SGHVS and CDR2 FNYEAQ. The CDR3 DNA reads as TGTGCCAGCAGCTCGGGCCAGGCCCCTGAAGAGACCCAGTACTTC. Translating it yields CASSSGQAPEETQYF.

The V and J genes are TRBV6-6 and TRBJ2-7; the match to TRBD2 covers 7 bases. Germline-derived CDR1 and CDR2 are MNHNY and SVGAGI (reference sequence). The junction had 7 bases not matched to a gene; V was cut back by 6 bases and J by 2 bases. CDR3 length: 14 amino acids. CDR3 in DNA: TGTGCCAGCAGCCGGGACTACGGTACCTACGAGCAGTACTTC. The encoded protein is CASSRDYGTYEQYF.

The chain carries TRBV20-1 and TRBJ2-7, with D maybe TRBD2 (5 bases). The CDR3 totals 15 residues. The germline V gene encodes CDR1 DFQATT and CDR2 SNEGSKA (reference sequence). Between the trimmed V and J ends, which lost 2 bases and 2 bases, there was a span of 16 bases. The CDR3 spells CSARPFAGSTYEQYF. The CDR3 nucleotides are TGCAGTGCTAGACCCTTCGCGGGCAGTACCTACGAGCAGTACTTC.

This clonotype was observed many times. The chain joins TRBV29-1 to TRBJ2-7, with unresolved D. This CDR3 is built from 14 residues. Deletions cut 2 bases from V and 5 bases from J, with 16 bases between. CDR1 SQVTM and CDR2 ANQGSEA come from the germline V gene. CDR3 nucleotide sequence: TGCAGCGTTGAAAAAGGTAGTTTACTTAACGAGCAGTACTTC. Its translation: CSVEKGSLLNEQYF.

This chain connects TRBV2 to TRBJ2-1; D is ambiguous. V lost 4 bases, J lost 9 bases, and 4 bases lay in between. The CDR3 is made up of 10 amino acids. Germline V CDR1 and CDR2: SNHLY, FYNNEI. The DNA for the CDR3 is TGTGCCAGCAGTGGGGTTGAGCAGTTCTTC. Its translation is CASSGVEQFF.